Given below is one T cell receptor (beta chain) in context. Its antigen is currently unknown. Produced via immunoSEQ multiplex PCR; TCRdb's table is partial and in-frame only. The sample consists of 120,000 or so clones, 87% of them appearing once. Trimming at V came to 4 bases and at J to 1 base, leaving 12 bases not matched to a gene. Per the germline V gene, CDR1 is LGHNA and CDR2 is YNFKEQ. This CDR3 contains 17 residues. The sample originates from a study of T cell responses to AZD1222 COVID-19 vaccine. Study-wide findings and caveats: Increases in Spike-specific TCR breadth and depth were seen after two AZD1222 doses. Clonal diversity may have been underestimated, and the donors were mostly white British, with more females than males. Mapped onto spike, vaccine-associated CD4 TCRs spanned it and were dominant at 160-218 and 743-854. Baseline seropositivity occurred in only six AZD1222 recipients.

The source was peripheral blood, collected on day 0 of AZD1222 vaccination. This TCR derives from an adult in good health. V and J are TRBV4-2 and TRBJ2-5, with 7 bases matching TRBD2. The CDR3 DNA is TGTGCCAGCAGCCCGACCGGGCGCGGGGGTTCCCAAGAGACCCAGTACTTC. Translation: CASSPTGRGGSQETQYF.